This T cell receptor (beta chain) was identified during a study of cytomegalovirus exposure and HLA in healthy donors. Findings and caveats of the study: Per published reports, the classifier diagnosed cytomegalovirus status with high specificity and sensitivity.

The PCR contained 60 Vbeta and 13 Jbeta primers. Sequenced by immunoSEQ multiplex PCR; TCRdb stores in-frame clones only, minus some. The sample includes roughly 300,000 clones, 80% to 90% seen only once; the top ten take roughly 4%. Germline V gene sequence: CDR1 SGHTA, CDR2 FQGTGA. V trimming: 5 bases; J trimming: 5 bases; junction bases outside the gene matches: 10. The CDR3 length is 16 residues. This clone has a handful of counts. Its antigen is undetermined. The TCR originated in a man aged 40-50 years in good health and CMV-seropositive. The sequenced material came from PBMCs. J is TRBJ2-2 and V is TRBV7-3; 8 bases match TRBD2. The CDR3 reads CASSPGGRESTGELFF. The CDR3 nucleotides read TGTGCCAGCAGCCCGGGGGGGCGGGAGTCAACCGGGGAGCTGTTTTTT.